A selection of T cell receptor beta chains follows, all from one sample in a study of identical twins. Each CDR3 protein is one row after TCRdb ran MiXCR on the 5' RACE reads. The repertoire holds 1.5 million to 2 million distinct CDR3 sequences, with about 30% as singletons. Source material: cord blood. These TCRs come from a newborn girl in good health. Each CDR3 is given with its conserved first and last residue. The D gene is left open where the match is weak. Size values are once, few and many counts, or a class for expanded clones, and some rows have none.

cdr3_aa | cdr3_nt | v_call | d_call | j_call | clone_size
CASSWTGSHVNEQFF | TGTGCCAGCAGCTGGACAGGGTCCCACGTCAATGAGCAGTTCTTC | TRBV5-5 | TRBD1 | TRBJ2-1 | -
CASSPRAGSNTGELFF | TGTGCCAGCAGCCCTCGGGCGGGTTCGAACACCGGGGAGCTGTTTTTT | TRBV4-2 | - | TRBJ2-2 | -
CASSKGPLEDRGHSNQPQHF | TGTGCCAGCAGCAAAGGACCCCTCGAGGACAGGGGGCATAGCAATCAGCCCCAGCATTTT | TRBV21-1 | - | TRBJ1-5 | -
CATSDGDGTDHNEQFF | TGTGCCACCAGTGATGGTGATGGGACAGATCACAATGAGCAGTTCTTC | TRBV24-1 | TRBD1 | TRBJ2-1 | few
CSARDSSGRASSSYNEQFF | TGCAGTGCTAGAGATTCCAGCGGGAGGGCCTCGAGCTCCTACAATGAGCAGTTCTTC | TRBV20-1 | TRBD2 | TRBJ2-1 | few
CATSRGMDSINQPQHF | TGTGCCACCAGCAGAGGAATGGACAGCATCAATCAGCCCCAGCATTTT | TRBV15 | - | TRBJ1-5 | few
CSATRTSGPSNEQYF | TGCAGTGCTACCAGGACTAGCGGGCCCAGCAATGAGCAGTACTTC | TRBV20-1 | TRBD2 | TRBJ2-7 | -
CSANQGQLNQPQHF | TGCAGTGCCAACCAGGGACAGCTGAATCAGCCCCAGCATTTT | TRBV20-1 | TRBD1 | TRBJ1-5 | -
CASSPQPGLEFTDTQYF | TGTGCCAGCAGCCCCCAGCCGGGACTAGAATTCACAGATACGCAGTATTTT | TRBV3-1 | TRBD2 | TRBJ2-3 | -
CASSSRAIHYEQYF | TGTGCCAGCAGCTCCCGGGCCATCCACTACGAGCAGTACTTC | TRBV13 | - | TRBJ2-7 | -
CASSYGLAGSYEQYF | TGTGCCAGCAGTTACGGACTAGCGGGCTCCTACGAGCAGTACTTC | TRBV6-5 | TRBD2 | TRBJ2-7 | many
CASSLGIAESYEQYF | TGCGCCAGCAGCTTGGGGATAGCGGAGAGCTACGAGCAGTACTTC | TRBV5-1 | - | TRBJ2-7 | few
CASNILRSHYGYTF | TGTGCCAGCAACATACTCAGGAGCCACTATGGCTACACCTTC | TRBV6-1 | - | TRBJ1-2 | few
CASSPTGGRAKNIQYF | TGTGCCAGCAGCCCGACAGGGGGGAGGGCCAAAAACATTCAGTACTTC | TRBV28 | TRBD1 | TRBJ2-4 | few
CASSFGHSQETQYF | TGCGCCAGCAGCTTCGGACATTCCCAAGAGACCCAGTACTTC | TRBV5-1 | - | TRBJ2-5 | many
CASSILAGTPDTQYF | TGTGCCAGCAGCATACTAGCGGGGACTCCAGATACTCAGTATTTT | TRBV7-6 | TRBD2 | TRBJ2-3 | few
CASSQVGQRRNIQYF | TGTGCCAGCAGCCAAGTGGGACAGAGGAGAAACATTCAGTACTTC | TRBV14 | TRBD1 | TRBJ2-4 | -
CSVVEDRTYEQYF | TGCAGCGTCGTAGAGGACAGGACCTACGAGCAGTACTTC | TRBV29-1 | TRBD1 | TRBJ2-7 | few
CATSDPRDRHSGANVLTF | TGTGCCACCAGTGATCCGCGGGACCGACACTCTGGGGCCAACGTCCTGACTTTC | TRBV24-1 | - | TRBJ2-6 | -
CASSLTDGWGTDTQYF | TGTGCCAGCAGTTTAACCGACGGGTGGGGGACAGATACGCAGTATTTT | TRBV27 | - | TRBJ2-3 | few
CASSFEATSGSLNEQFF | TGTGCCAGCAGTTTTGAAGCGACTAGCGGGAGCCTCAATGAGCAGTTCTTC | TRBV12-3/TRBV12-4 | TRBD2 | TRBJ2-1 | -
CASRKASGSHYEQYF | TGCGCCAGCAGAAAAGCTAGCGGTTCCCACTACGAGCAGTACTTC | TRBV5-1 | TRBD2 | TRBJ2-7 | -
CASRIFSGAYYGYTF | TGTGCCAGCAGAATTTTCTCCGGGGCCTACTATGGCTACACCTTC | TRBV6-2/TRBV6-3 | - | TRBJ1-2 | few
CSARAPDGTDTQYF | TGCAGTGCTAGAGCACCGGACGGCACAGATACGCAGTATTTT | TRBV20-1 | - | TRBJ2-3 | -
CASSVVGVVSSYNEQFF | TGTGCCAGCAGCGTAGTAGGGGTCGTAAGCTCCTACAATGAGCAGTTCTTC | TRBV9 | - | TRBJ2-1 | -
CSARDWDRYNEQFF | TGCAGTGCTAGAGATTGGGACAGGTACAATGAGCAGTTCTTC | TRBV20-1 | TRBD1 | TRBJ2-1 | -
CASSWPGGTEAFF | TGTGCCAGCAGCTGGCCTGGGGGCACTGAAGCTTTCTTT | TRBV5-5 | - | TRBJ1-1 | -
CAGSLARGRNTQYF | TGCGCCGGCAGCTTGGCGCGGGGGAGGAATACGCAGTATTTT | TRBV5-1 | TRBD2 | TRBJ2-3 | once
CASSVQTGRVNEQFF | TGTGCCAGCAGTGTCCAAACGGGTCGCGTCAATGAGCAGTTCTTC | TRBV11-2 | - | TRBJ2-1 | few
CASSQQMTGNQPQHF | TGTGCCAGCAGCCAGCAGATGACAGGTAACCAGCCCCAGCATTTT | TRBV7-2 | - | TRBJ1-5 | few
CSATRRRVGYEQFF | TGCAGTGCAACGAGACGAAGGGTAGGCTATGAGCAGTTCTTC | TRBV20-1 | - | TRBJ2-1 | few
CSADQGADTQYF | TGCAGTGCCGATCAGGGGGCAGATACGCAGTATTTT | TRBV20-1 | TRBD1 | TRBJ2-3 | few
CASSSLGSTSGRSISNEQFF | TGTGCCAGCAGTTCCTTGGGCTCGACTAGCGGGAGGTCTATCTCCAATGAGCAGTTCTTC | TRBV28 | TRBD2 | TRBJ2-1 | -
CATSPTGNTGELFF | TGTGCCACCAGCCCGACCGGGAACACCGGGGAGCTGTTTTTT | TRBV24-1 | - | TRBJ2-2 | once
CASTLPAGYNEQFF | TGTGCCAGCACCCTACCGGCAGGTTACAATGAGCAGTTCTTC | TRBV2 | - | TRBJ2-1 | -
CAGGVSWQFF | TGTGCGGGGGGAGTTAGTTGGCAGTTCTTC | TRBV6-1 | - | TRBJ2-1 | few
CASSIFPRGAGGQYEQYF | TGTGCCAGTAGTATATTCCCTCGAGGAGCGGGAGGTCAGTACGAGCAGTACTTC | TRBV19 | TRBD2 | TRBJ2-7 | few
CSVAGIRETQYF | TGCAGCGTGGCCGGGATACGAGAGACCCAGTACTTC | TRBV29-1 | - | TRBJ2-5 | many
CAISVRSPPGSEQFF | TGTGCCATCAGTGTGAGATCGCCCCCGGGCAGTGAGCAGTTCTTC | TRBV10-3 | - | TRBJ2-1 | -
CASSQDPRGGPFSYEQYF | TGTGCCAGCAGCCAAGATCCGCGGGGGGGCCCCTTCTCCTACGAGCAGTACTTC | TRBV4-2 | TRBD2 | TRBJ2-7 | -
CASSKQPGLAAPRETQYF | TGTGCCAGCAGTAAACAGCCGGGACTAGCGGCCCCTAGAGAGACCCAGTACTTC | TRBV28 | TRBD2 | TRBJ2-5 | -
CASSYGDRNQPQHF | TGTGCCAGCAGTTACGGGGACAGGAATCAGCCCCAGCATTTT | TRBV6-5 | TRBD1 | TRBJ1-5 | -
CASSEAGHRYRPQHF | TGTGCCAGCAGTGAAGCTGGACACCGATATCGGCCCCAGCATTTT | TRBV6-1 | - | TRBJ1-5 | -
CSAREGGKTFSNQPQHF | TGCAGTGCTAGAGAAGGAGGGAAGACCTTTAGCAATCAGCCCCAGCATTTT | TRBV20-1 | - | TRBJ1-5 | -
CATTADTQYF | TGTGCCACAACGGCCGATACGCAGTATTTT | TRBV2 | - | TRBJ2-3 | few
CASSRWTETYGYTF | TGTGCCAGCAGCAGATGGACAGAGACTTATGGCTACACCTTC | TRBV14 | - | TRBJ1-2 | few
CSVDYVYNEQYF | TGCAGTGTCGACTACGTCTACAATGAGCAGTACTTC | TRBV20-1 | - | TRBJ2-7 | -
CSVAGGTSGSQETLYF | - | TRBV29-1 | - | TRBJ2-7 | -